This is a list of T cell receptor beta chains from one sample in a study of T cells after yellow fever vaccination. TCRdb re-analysed the 5' RACE reads in MiXCR, keeping a single row per CDR3 protein. The profile shows around 120,000 distinct CDR3 sequences, 7.2% of them singletons. The sequencing here drew on CD4+ T cells sorted from PBMCs, taken 45 days after the first yellow fever vaccination. Receptors originate from a man younger than 35 who received the YFV17D yellow fever vaccine. Both conserved end residues are part of each CDR3. A D gene is named only where the DNA matches it firmly. Expanded clones are given a class, and other clones once, few, many or no size at all.

J gene	D gene	clone size	CDR3 length	V gene	CDR3 protein	CDR3 DNA
TRBJ2-5	.	once	14	TRBV2	CASAKTTGPGAQYF	TGTGCCAGCGCGAAAACTACAGGGCCTGGGGCCCAGTACTTC
TRBJ2-3	TRBD2	many	16	TRBV5-1	CASSRPTSGGLDTQYF	TGCGCCAGCAGCCGACCGACTAGCGGGGGACTAGATACGCAGTATTTT
TRBJ2-2	.	few	16	TRBV18	CASSPPSRGFTGELFF	TGTGCCAGCTCACCACCGAGCAGGGGTTTCACCGGGGAGCTGTTTTTT
TRBJ2-3	.	many	16	TRBV5-4	CASSSGGQTSTDTQYF	TGTGCCAGCAGCTCGGGGGGACAGACTAGCACAGATACGCAGTATTTT
TRBJ2-3	TRBD1	many	13	TRBV28	CASRGTGRGTQYF	TGTGCCAGCCGCGGGACAGGGAGAGGTACGCAGTATTTT
TRBJ1-1	TRBD1	many	14	TRBV12-3/TRBV12-4	CASSWAGGSTEAFF	TGTGCCAGCAGTTGGGCAGGGGGATCTACTGAAGCTTTCTTT
TRBJ2-2	.	many	15	TRBV12-3/TRBV12-4	CASSPPPSGTGELFF	TGTGCCAGCAGCCCTCCCCCTTCGGGCACCGGGGAGCTGTTTTTT
TRBJ2-5	.	many	14	TRBV3-1	CASSQDPLSDSQYF	TGTGCCAGCAGCCAAGATCCGCTCAGCGATTCCCAGTACTTC
TRBJ2-7	TRBD2	.	15	TRBV7-8	CASSLNSGLGYEQYF	TGTGCCAGCAGCTTAAACTCGGGACTAGGCTACGAGCAGTACTTC
TRBJ1-6	.	many	13	TRBV28	CASSLFPGGPLHF	TGTGCCAGCAGTTTATTTCCCGGGGGACCCCTCCACTTT
TRBJ1-6	.	few	15	TRBV7-8	CASSPPGGPFSPLHF	TGTGCCAGCAGCCCGCCCGGAGGGCCATTTTCACCCCTCCACTTT
TRBJ2-1	.	medium-sized	14	TRBV5-4	CASSPLGGLHEQFF	TGTGCCAGCAGCCCCCTGGGGGGGCTCCATGAGCAGTTCTTC
TRBJ2-3	.	many	14	TRBV4-3	CASSQEGGTDTQYF	TGTGCCAGCAGCCAAGAGGGGGGCACAGATACGCAGTATTTT
TRBJ2-3	TRBD2	many	15	TRBV7-2	CASGTSGGGTDTQYF	TGTGCCAGCGGTACTAGCGGGGGGGGAACAGATACGCAGTATTTT
TRBJ2-5	.	many	16	TRBV15	CATSRGKKGNQETQYF	TGTGCCACCAGCAGAGGAAAGAAGGGAAACCAAGAGACCCAGTACTTC
TRBJ1-5	.	many	14	TRBV20-1	CSALRTVEGQPQHF	TGCAGTGCCCTGAGGACCGTCGAAGGTCAGCCCCAGCATTTT
TRBJ2-2	TRBD1	many	15	TRBV28	CASSFRDRVTGELFF	TGTGCCAGCAGTTTCCGGGACAGGGTCACCGGGGAGCTGTTTTTT
TRBJ2-1	TRBD2	many	14	TRBV24-1	CATQTSGGPNEQFF	TGTGCCACCCAGACTAGCGGGGGCCCTAATGAGCAGTTCTTC
TRBJ2-1	TRBD2	many	21	TRBV4-2	CASSQLEPGLAGGDSYNEQFF	TGTGCCAGCAGCCAACTAGAGCCGGGACTAGCGGGGGGGGACTCCTACAATGAGCAGTTCTTC
TRBJ2-3	.	few	15	TRBV18	CASSPPGLRTDTQYF	TGTGCCAGCTCACCACCCGGACTCCGCACAGATACGCAGTATTTT
TRBJ1-6	TRBD1	.	14	TRBV20-1	CSAFETGWNSPLHF	TGCAGTGCTTTTGAGACAGGGTGGAATTCACCCCTCCACTTT
TRBJ2-1	TRBD2	.	15	TRBV30	CAWEHKGLAGGPQFF	TGTGCCTGGGAACATAAGGGACTAGCGGGGGGGCCTCAGTTCTTC
TRBJ2-1	TRBD2	many	15	TRBV20-1	CSARDILAGFDEQFF	TGCAGTGCTAGAGACATACTAGCGGGTTTCGATGAGCAGTTCTTC
TRBJ1-6	.	few	18	TRBV11-2	CASSLEIEGSSYNSPLHF	TGTGCCAGCAGCTTAGAGATCGAGGGAAGCTCCTATAATTCACCCCTCCACTTT
TRBJ2-1	TRBD1	many	15	TRBV18	CASSPSVAPGGEQFF	TGTGCCAGCTCCCCCTCGGTAGCCCCAGGGGGTGAGCAGTTCTTC
TRBJ2-7	TRBD1	many	13	TRBV20-1	CSAIGTGDHEQYF	TGCAGTGCTATCGGGACAGGGGACCACGAGCAGTACTTC
TRBJ1-5	.	many	14	TRBV20-1	CSVPGSGSNQPQHF	TGCAGTGTCCCCGGGAGCGGGAGCAATCAGCCCCAGCATTTT
TRBJ2-5	.	.	13	TRBV19	CASSWDGQETQYF	TGTGCCAGTAGCTGGGACGGTCAAGAGACCCAGTACTTC
TRBJ1-6	TRBD1	many	15	TRBV3-1	CASSQETGGISPLHF	TGTGCCAGCAGCCAAGAAACAGGGGGCATTTCACCCCTCCACTTT
TRBJ2-2	.	many	15	TRBV9	CASSVAGRNTGELFF	TGTGCCAGCAGCGTAGCGGGGAGGAACACCGGGGAGCTGTTTTTT
TRBJ1-1	.	many	14	TRBV20-1	CSARLTGIYTEAFF	TGCAGTGCTAGGTTGACAGGAATATACACTGAAGCTTTCTTT
TRBJ2-7	.	many	12	TRBV3-1	CASTLGGYEQYF	TGTGCCAGCACCCTCGGGGGCTACGAGCAGTACTTC
TRBJ2-7	.	many	10	TRBV7-9	CASSPREQYF	TGTGCCAGCAGCCCGCGCGAGCAGTACTTC
TRBJ2-2	.	many	11	TRBV29-1	CSVEQTGELFF	TGCAGCGTTGAACAGACCGGGGAGCTGTTTTTT
TRBJ1-2	.	few	12	TRBV7-2	CASSPVGYGYTF	TGTGCCAGCAGCCCAGTCGGCTATGGCTACACCTTC
TRBJ2-7	TRBD1	.	16	TRBV19	CGSSSRTGTGGYEQYF	TGTGGCAGTAGTTCCCGGACCGGGACAGGGGGCTACGAGCAGTACTTC